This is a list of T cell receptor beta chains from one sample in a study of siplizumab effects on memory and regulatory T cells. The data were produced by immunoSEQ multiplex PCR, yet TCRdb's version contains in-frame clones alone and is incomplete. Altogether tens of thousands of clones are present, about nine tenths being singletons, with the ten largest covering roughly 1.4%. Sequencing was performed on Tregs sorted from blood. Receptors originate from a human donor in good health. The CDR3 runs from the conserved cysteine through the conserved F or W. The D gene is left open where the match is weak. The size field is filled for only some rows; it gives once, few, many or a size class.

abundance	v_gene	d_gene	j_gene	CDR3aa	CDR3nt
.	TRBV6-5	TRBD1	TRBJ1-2	CASRQGAGGYTF	TGTGCCAGCAGGCAGGGGGCGGGTGGCTACACCTTC
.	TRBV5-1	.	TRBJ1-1	CASSLDTEAFF	TGCGCCAGCAGTTTGGACACTGAAGCTTTCTTT
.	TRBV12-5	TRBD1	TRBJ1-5	CASGFSGQGNQPQHF	TGTGCTAGTGGTTTTTCGGGACAGGGGAATCAGCCCCAGCATTTT
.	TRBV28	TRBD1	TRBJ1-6	CASSQLGQGSDSPLHF	TGTGCCAGCAGCCAACTTGGACAGGGGAGTGATTCACCCCTCCACTTT
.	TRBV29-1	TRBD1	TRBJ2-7	CSVEDVGTGSYEQYF	TGCAGCGTTGAAGATGTAGGGACAGGAAGTTACGAGCAGTACTTC
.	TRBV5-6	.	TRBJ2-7	CASSPGPATEQYF	TGTGCCAGCAGCCCCGGACCAGCAACCGAGCAGTACTTC
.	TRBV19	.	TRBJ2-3	CASSISRATDTQYF	TGTGCCAGTAGTATATCCCGGGCCACAGATACGCAGTATTTT
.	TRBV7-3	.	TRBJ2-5	CASSLWPQETQYF	TGTGCCAGCAGCTTATGGCCTCAAGAGACCCAGTACTTC
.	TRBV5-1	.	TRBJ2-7	CASTTWGSSYEQYF	TGCGCCAGCACTACATGGGGGAGCTCCTACGAGCAGTACTTC
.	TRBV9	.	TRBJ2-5	CASSVGTLETQYF	TGTGCCAGCAGCGTCGGGACTCTGGAGACCCAGTACTTC
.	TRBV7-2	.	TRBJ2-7	CASSYRGGAYEQYF	TGTGCCAGCAGTTATAGGGGGGGTGCCTACGAGCAGTACTTC
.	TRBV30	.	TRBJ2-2	CAWRGAGELFF	TGTGCCTGGAGGGGAGCCGGGGAGCTGTTTTTT
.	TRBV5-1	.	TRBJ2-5	CASSGGVQETQYF	TGCGCCAGCAGCGGCGGGGTACAAGAGACCCAGTACTTC
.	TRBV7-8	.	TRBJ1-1	CASSSPSRNIPTEAFF	TGTGCCAGCAGCTCCCCCTCGCGGAACATCCCGACTGAAGCTTTCTTT
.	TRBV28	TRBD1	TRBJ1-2	CASSKRPGTVNYGYTF	TGTGCCAGCAGCAAAAGACCCGGGACAGTTAACTATGGCTACACCTTC
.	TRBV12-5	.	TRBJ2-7	CASGFFGTLLAYF	TGTGCTAGTGGTTTTTTCGGGACGCTTCTTGCGTACTTC
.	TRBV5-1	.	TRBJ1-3	CASRGRSGNTIYF	TGCGCCAGCAGGGGGAGGTCCGGAAACACCATATATTTT
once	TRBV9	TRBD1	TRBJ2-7	CASSEGTGTFHEQYF	TGTGCCAGCAGCGAGGGGACAGGGACCTTCCACGAGCAGTACTTC
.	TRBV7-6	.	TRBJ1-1	CASSILPNTEAFF	TGTGCCAGCAGCATACTCCCGAACACTGAAGCTTTCTTT
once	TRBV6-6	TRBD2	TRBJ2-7	CASRGGGSPYEQYF	TGTGCCAGCAGAGGCGGGGGGTCACCCTACGAGCAGTACTTC
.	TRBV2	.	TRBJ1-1	CASSEEANTEAFF	TGTGCCAGCAGTGAAGAGGCGAACACTGAAGCTTTCTTT
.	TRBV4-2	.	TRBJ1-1	CASTRGEGRDEAFF	TGTGCCAGCACCCGAGGGGAGGGGCGGGATGAAGCTTTCTTT
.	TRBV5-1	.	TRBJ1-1	CASSLGEANTEAFF	TGCGCCAGCAGCTTGGGGGAGGCGAACACTGAAGCTTTCTTT
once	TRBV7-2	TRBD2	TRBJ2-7	CASSLAQRGVGGEQYF	TGTGCCAGCAGCTTAGCCCAGCGGGGGGTTGGTGGCGAGCAGTACTTC
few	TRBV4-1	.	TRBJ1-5	CASSQGNNQPQHF	TGCGCCAGCAGCCAAGGGAACAATCAGCCCCAGCATTTT
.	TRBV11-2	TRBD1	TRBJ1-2	CASSPDRGYGYTF	TGTGCCAGCAGCCCGGACAGGGGCTATGGCTACACCTTC
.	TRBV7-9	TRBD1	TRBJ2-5	CASSLKDRVETQYF	TGTGCCAGCAGCTTAAAGGACAGGGTTGAGACCCAGTACTTC
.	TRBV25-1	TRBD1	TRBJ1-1	CASSEFSGGATEAFF	TGTGCCAGCAGTGAGTTTTCAGGGGGGGCCACTGAAGCTTTCTTT
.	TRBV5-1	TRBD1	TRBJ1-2	CASSSDRGHVIDGYTF	TGCGCCAGCAGCTCGGACAGGGGCCATGTTATAGATGGCTACACCTTC
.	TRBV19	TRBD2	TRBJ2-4	CASSRLAGNIQYF	TGTGCCAGTAGTAGGCTAGCGGGGAACATTCAGTACTTC
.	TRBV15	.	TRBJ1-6	CATSALDSSPLHF	TGTGCCACCAGCGCCCTGGACAGTTCACCCCTCCACTTT
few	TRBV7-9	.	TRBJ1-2	CASRPLQGEDDYGYTF	TGTGCCAGCAGACCCCTTCAAGGGGAAGATGACTATGGCTACACCTTC
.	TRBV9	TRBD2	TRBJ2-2	CASSVRAGAGTGELFF	TGTGCCAGCAGCGTACGAGCGGGGGCGGGGACCGGGGAGCTGTTTTTT
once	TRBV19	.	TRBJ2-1	CASSTVSGLSEQFF	TGTGCCAGTAGTACGGTATCGGGCCTGAGTGAGCAGTTCTTC
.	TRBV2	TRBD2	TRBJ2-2	CASSILAGGSTGELFF	TGTGCCAGCAGTATACTAGCGGGAGGTTCCACCGGGGAGCTGTTTTTT
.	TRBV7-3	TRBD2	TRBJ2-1	CASSPGLAGGHNEQFF	TGTGCCAGCAGCCCGGGACTAGCGGGGGGACACAATGAGCAGTTCTTC
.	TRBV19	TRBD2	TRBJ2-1	CASSNQGGNEQFF	TGTGCCAGTAGTAACCAGGGAGGGAATGAGCAGTTCTTC
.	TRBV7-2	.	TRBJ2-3	CASSLDSGTPTDTQYF	TGTGCCAGCAGCTTAGACTCGGGAACCCCCACAGATACGCAGTATTTT
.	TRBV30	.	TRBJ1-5	CAWSRTLNTGFSQPQHF	TGTGCCTGGAGTCGTACATTGAACACAGGATTCAGTCAGCCCCAGCATTTT
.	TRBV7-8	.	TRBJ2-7	CASSFLRGSEQYF	TGTGCCAGCAGCTTCCTCCGGGGTTCCGAGCAGTACTTC
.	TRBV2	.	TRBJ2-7	CATSDRLYSYEQYF	TGTGCCACCTCCGACAGGCTATACTCCTACGAGCAGTACTTC
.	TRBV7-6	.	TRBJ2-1	CASSLSAGPPYNEQFF	TGTGCCAGCAGCCTTTCCGCCGGGCCTCCCTACAATGAGCAGTTCTTC
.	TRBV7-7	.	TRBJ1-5	CASSSEGGNQPQHF	TGTGCCAGCAGCTCAGAGGGTGGCAATCAGCCCCAGCATTTT
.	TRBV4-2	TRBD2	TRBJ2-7	CASSRSGAISYEQYF	TGTGCCAGCAGCCGTAGCGGGGCCATCTCCTACGAGCAGTACTTC
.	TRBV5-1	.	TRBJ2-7	CASSGTAGIYYEQYF	TGCGCCAGCAGCGGGACGGCGGGCATATACTACGAGCAGTACTTC
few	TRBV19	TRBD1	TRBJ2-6	CASSKKAGDSSGANVLTF	TGTGCCAGTAGTAAGAAAGCAGGGGACAGTTCTGGGGCCAACGTCCTGACTTTC
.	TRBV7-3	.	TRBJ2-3	CASSSYNTDTQYF	TGTGCCAGCAGCTCTTACAACACAGATACGCAGTATTTT